The TCR beta chain under discussion was sequenced for a study of Ad26.COV2.S vaccination and SARS-CoV-2 variants. Study observations and caveats: Among vaccine recipients, spike-specific TCR breadth exceeded that of placebo recipients.

Method: immunoSEQ multiplex PCR; TCRdb's copy keeps in-frame clones and lacks some. This sample has hundreds of thousands of clones, with around 92% found just once. The germline V gene has CDR1 SNHLY and CDR2 FYNNEI. V was pared by 4 bases and J by 7 bases, with 16 bases between. This CDR3 has 14 amino acids. Notes on this clone: As yet, its antigen is unknown.

Sequences were derived from peripheral blood, sampled after recovery from COVID-19. The chain uses TRBV2 and TRBJ1-1, with D possibly matching TRBD1 (5 bases). The clonotype was recovered from a human donor who had recovered from COVID-19. The CDR3, as DNA: TGTGCCAGCAGTGTCTCACGACAGAGCAGTGAAGCTTTCTTT. Translating gives CASSVSRQSSEAFF.